These 11 T cell receptor beta chains came from one sample sequenced in a study of blood T cell repertoires in COVID-19. This table comes from immunoSEQ multiplex PCR, and its TCRdb copy is limited to in-frame clones, with some not included. Of about 170,000 clones in the sample, approximately 87% were seen once. The sequencing input was PBMCs or T cells enriched from blood (not recorded which). The receptors derive from a woman between 50 and 59 years old who had recovered from COVID-19.

The chain carries TRBV7-9 and TRBJ1-2; TRBD1 agrees at 11 bases. The CDR3 is 19 residues long. In germline, CDR1 is SEHNR, CDR2 FQNEAQ (reference sequence). The ends lost 1 base at V and 2 bases at J; junction bases unmatched: 12. CDR3 sequence reads: CASSLVIKGQGARNYGYTF. In DNA, the CDR3 is TGTGCCAGCAGCTTAGTGATAAAAGGACAGGGGGCCCGAAACTATGGCTACACCTTC.

This clone was detected ten times or more. This sequence joins TRBV30 and TRBJ2-7; perhaps TRBD1 as D (6 bases). V shed 5 bases and J shed 9 bases, with 14 bases lying between them. Germline V gene data show CDR1 as GTSNPN and CDR2 as SVGIG (reference sequence). This CDR3 is 11 amino acids long. CDR3 loop: CAWETGSLQYV. The CDR3 DNA is TGTGCCTGGGAAACAGGGTCCCTGCAGTACGTC.

The chain employs TRBV9 and TRBJ2-1; D may be TRBD2 (7 bases). Trimming left V 4 bases short and J 4 bases short, with 21 bases between. Germline V gene sequence: CDR1 SGDLS, CDR2 YYNGEE. CDR3 size: 17 residues. The CDR3 here is CASSNSGGGWGYNEQFF. The CDR3 DNA sequence: TGTGCCAGCAGCAACTCAGGCGGGGGCTGGGGTTACAATGAGCAGTTCTTC.

The chain carries TRBV30 and TRBJ2-7, with TRBD1 identical over 7 bases. This CDR3 contains 12 residues. The germline CDR1 and CDR2 sequences are GTSNPN and SVGIG (reference sequence). J was trimmed by 2 bases and V by 5 bases; bases with no gene match: 3. Here the CDR3 reads CAWGDSPYEQYV. The CDR3 bases are TGTGCCTGGGGGGACAGCCCCTACGAGCAGTACGTC.

V usage is TRBV6-5 and J usage is TRBJ1-2; perhaps TRBD1 as D (5 bases). In germline, CDR1 is MNHEY, CDR2 SVGAGI. Trimming took 6 bases from V and 4 from J, leaving 12 bases between them. The CDR3 contains 13 residues. The CDR3, as DNA: TGTGCCAGCAGCGCTGACAGTCCCTATGGCTACACCTTC. The encoded protein is CASSADSPYGYTF.

This chain links TRBV28 with TRBJ1-3, with unresolved D. The V gene lost 7 bases and the J gene lost 0 bases, with 10 bases spanning the gap. The CDR3 consists of 14 residues. The germline V gene has CDR1 MDHEN and CDR2 SYDVKM. This CDR3 reads CASTYPGSGNTIYF. The CDR3 DNA reads TGTGCCAGCACCTACCCGGGCTCTGGAAACACCATATATTTT.

The chain links TRBV24-1 to TRBJ1-5; a possible D gene is TRBD1 (6 bases). Looked up from germline, CDR1 is KGHDR and CDR2 is SFDVKD. There are 15 residues in the CDR3. V was trimmed by 4 bases and J by 2 bases, leaving 11 bases between them. This CDR3 is CATSEGGRGNQPQHF. The DNA of the CDR3 is TGTGCCACCAGTGAGGGGGGGCGAGGCAATCAGCCCCAGCATTTT.

A note on this clone: Different DNA sequences within this sample yield the same CDR3. The gene calls are TRBV5-1 and TRBJ2-5; 8 nucleotides match TRBD2. Germline V lookup: CDR1 SGHRS, CDR2 YFSETQ. The CDR3 is 15 amino acids. Trimming took 0 bases from V and 2 from J; bases not matched to a gene: 3. The CDR3 loop is CASSLEGLGQETQYF. CDR3 coding DNA: TGCGCCAGCAGCTTGGAGGGACTAGGGCAAGAGACCCAGTACTTC.

This clone was recorded many times. For the CDR3, the DNA is TGTGCCAGCCGGGGGGACAATAATGAAAAACTGTTTTTT. As protein: CASRGDNNEKLFF. This chain links TRBV12-3 or TRBV12-4 with TRBJ1-4; possible D gene TRBD1, 6 bases. The CDR3 contains 13 residues. The ends were cut back, 8 bases at V and 4 bases at J, with 11 bases in the middle.

The chain recombines TRBV6-5 with TRBJ2-2, with 7 bases identical to TRBD2. Germline CDR1 is MNHEY and CDR2 is SVGAGI. This CDR3 comprises 15 residues. V lost 2 bases to trimming and J lost 4 bases; unmatched junction nucleotides: 4. The CDR3 loop is CASSYGGGFTGELFF. The DNA for the CDR3 is TGTGCCAGCAGTTACGGGGGAGGGTTCACCGGGGAGCTGTTTTTT.

This rearrangement joins TRBV30 to TRBJ1-1; D is unresolved. Germline CDR1 reads GTSNPN; CDR2 reads SVGIG (reference sequence). The length of the CDR3 is 13 residues. V was clipped by 5 bases and J by 4 bases, with 14 bases between them. This chain's CDR3 is CAWAQEDGTEAFF. The CDR3 DNA reads TGTGCCTGGGCGCAGGAGGATGGCACTGAAGCTTTCTTT.